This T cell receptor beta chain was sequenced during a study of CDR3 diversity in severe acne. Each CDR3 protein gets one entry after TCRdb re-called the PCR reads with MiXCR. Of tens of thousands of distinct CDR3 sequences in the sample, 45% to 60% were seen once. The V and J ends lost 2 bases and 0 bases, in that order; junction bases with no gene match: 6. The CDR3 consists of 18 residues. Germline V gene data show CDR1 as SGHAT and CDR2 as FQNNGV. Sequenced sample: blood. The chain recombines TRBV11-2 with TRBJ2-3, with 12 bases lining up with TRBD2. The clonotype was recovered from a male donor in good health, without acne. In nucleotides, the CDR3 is TGTGCCAGCAGCTTACGCGATCTAGCGGGGGGGAGCACAGATACGCAGTATTTT. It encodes CASSLRDLAGGSTDTQYF.